This T cell receptor beta chain was identified during a study of blood T cell repertoires in COVID-19. Study summary: Whether acute or convalescent, the COVID-19 samples came from the United States, Italy and Spain. The analysed material was cDNA or gDNA that came from T cells, B-cell-depleted T cells, or PBMCs.

In the authors' methods: Using reference gene primer amplification, nucleated cell counts were estimated. Assay used: immunoSEQ multiplex PCR; TCRdb lists only in-frame clones, some missing. For V, J and clone size, that table is used; D and trimming come from the DNA. The table has some 80,000 clones, around 84% seen once. Germline-derived CDR1 and CDR2 are GTSNPN and SVGIG (reference sequence). V dropped 3 bases and J dropped 2 bases, with 10 bases sitting between them. This CDR3 region has 13 residues. The rearrangement uses TRBV30 and TRBJ1-2; D gene unclear. The material sequenced was peripheral blood. The origin of this receptor is a woman of 80 years or more in a cohort sampled during active or convalescent COVID-19. As DNA, the CDR3 is TGTGCCTGGAGCCCGGGAAAAAACTATGGCTACACCTTC. Translation gives CAWSPGKNYGYTF.